The clone carrying this T cell receptor (beta chain) showed up just once. The sample originates from a study of radiation and T cells in renal cell carcinoma. The CDR3 runs to 15 residues. V was clipped by 7 bases and J by 2 bases; unmatched bases: 6. The germline gives CDR1 LNHDA, CDR2 SQIVND (reference sequence). Generated by immunoSEQ multiplex PCR, the TCRdb table keeps only in-frame clones and is missing some. The top ten hold about 2.9% of the sample, which has approximately 110,000 clones, around 84% seen once. Time point noted: baseline pretreatment blood. The treatment here: 15 Gy SBRT to primary tumor, nephrectomy 4 weeks later. Radiation-treated patients gave blood at baseline, week 2 and week 4.

This sequence originates from a woman aged 55 to 70 with renal cell carcinoma. The rearrangement links TRBV19 to TRBJ1-5, with 9 bases lining up with TRBD1. The sample consisted of blood, taken from a patient whose treatment included radiotherapy and nephrectomy. The CDR3, as DNA: TGTGCCAGTATGGGGGGACAGGGCGGCAATCAGCCCCAGCATTTT. Protein product: CASMGGQGGNQPQHF.